The subject of this entry is one TCR beta chain. Antigen specificity is unknown. One end of the junction fails to match germline, which may point to a read error. It was with a sample-barcoded 5' primer and a J-beta primer mix that a second PCR of roughly 7 to 12 cycles was run. TCRdb recomputed calls from the 5' RACE reads with MiXCR, one row per CDR3 protein. The sample lists 700,000 to 800,000 distinct CDR3 sequences, about 42% seen once, with more than 20% in the top ten. The record originates from a study of blood T cells in healthy people across ages. General study findings and limits: Because sorting was not performed, PBMCs prevented conclusive naive versus antigen-experienced comparison.

Germline-derived CDR1 and CDR2 are SNHLY and FYNNEI. The CDR3 extends over 13 amino acids. The chain employs TRBV2 and TRBJ2-3; D is possibly TRBD2 (5 bases). This sequence was found in a woman aged 55-69 years in good health. Sequences were obtained from blood. The CDR3 sequence: CASSADPADTLYF. The CDR3 DNA sequence: TGTGCCAGCAGTGCGGACCCAGCGGATACGCTGTATTTT.